The 2 T cell receptor beta chains given below trace back to one sample, sequenced in a study of cytomegalovirus exposure and HLA in healthy donors. The PCR ran on 60 Vbeta and 13 Jbeta primers. Sequencing used immunoSEQ multiplex PCR; TCRdb keeps in-frame clones, though not all of them. The specimen's table records roughly 70,000 clones. Material: PBMCs. These receptors were collected from a female donor in good health and CMV-seropositive.

The gene calls are TRBV7-9 and TRBJ2-7; possible D gene TRBD1, 6 bases. CDR1 and CDR2 (germline): SEHNR, FQNEAQ (reference sequence). V was pared by 2 bases and J by 0 bases, with 11 bases between. The CDR3 has 15 residues. CDR3 nucleotide sequence: TGTGCCAGCAGCTTACAGGGGACACCCTCCTACGAGCAGTACTTC. This codes for CASSLQGTPSYEQYF. The full variable domain, in which reference TRBV7-9 and TRBJ2-7 provide the parts outside the CDR3, is DTGVSQNPRHKITKRGQNVTFRCDPISEHNRLYWYRQTLGQGPEFLTYFQNEAQLEKSRLLSDRFSAERPKGSFSTLEIQRTEQGDSAMYLCASSLQGTPSYEQYFGPGTRLTVT.

The genes are TRBV4-1 and TRBJ2-7; the D gene is possibly TRBD2 (5 bases). The ends were cut back, 0 bases at V and 0 bases at J, with 12 bases in the middle. This CDR3 contains 16 residues. Germline V gene lookup returns CDR1 MGHRA and CDR2 YSYEKL. CDR3 protein: CASSQESGSSSYEQYF. As DNA, the CDR3 is TGCGCCAGCAGCCAAGAATCGGGGTCTAGCTCCTACGAGCAGTACTTC.